Below are 9 T cell receptor beta chains sequenced from a single sample in a study of blood T cell repertoires in COVID-19. Sequenced by immunoSEQ multiplex PCR; TCRdb stores in-frame clones only, minus some. Among 150,000 to 200,000 clones, 87% were seen once, and the ten largest hold roughly 1.2%. Sequences were obtained from PBMCs or T cells enriched from blood (not recorded which). The receptors here all came from a human donor with acute COVID-19. The donor label of this sample is uncertain.

The sample holds one count of this clone. The rearrangement links TRBV9 to TRBJ2-7; no definite D call. CDR1 and CDR2 from the germline V gene are SGDLS and YYNGEE. CDR3 length: 14 residues. Trimming pared 7 bases from V and 6 bases from J, leaving 20 bases between. CDR3: CASSPRPDKGEQYF. In nucleotides, the CDR3 is TGTGCCAGCTCCCCGCGGCCAGATAAAGGCGAGCAGTACTTC.

The V gene is TRBV7-2, the J gene TRBJ2-7; unclear D gene. The CDR3 spans 14 residues. Germline V gene sequence: CDR1 SGHTA, CDR2 FQGNSA. V was shortened by 0 bases and J by 0 bases, with 6 bases between the two germline ends. This chain's CDR3 is CASSLAAISYEQYF. The CDR3 DNA reads TGTGCCAGCAGCTTAGCCGCTATCTCCTACGAGCAGTACTTC.

In the case of this clone: This CDR3 is also generated by other DNA sequences in the sample. The chain carries TRBV5-1 and TRBJ2-7; tentative D call: TRBD1 (6 bases). This CDR3 contains 14 residues. Germline V lookup: CDR1 SGHRS, CDR2 YFSETQ. The V end lost 2 bases, the J end lost 3 bases, and 12 bases lay between the germline ends. The CDR3 protein is CASSLRGTSYEQYF. The CDR3, as DNA: TGCGCCAGCAGCTTAAGGGGGACGAGCTACGAGCAGTACTTC.

The chain combines TRBV7-9 with TRBJ2-5; maybe TRBD2 (5 bases). This CDR3 comprises 14 residues. Germline V gene lookup returns CDR1 SEHNR and CDR2 FQNEAQ (reference sequence). V was shortened by 1 base and J by 1 base, with 7 bases between the two germline ends. This CDR3 is CASSLGGIQETQYF. The CDR3 DNA sequence: TGTGCCAGCAGCTTAGGAGGGATCCAAGAGACCCAGTACTTC.

V gene TRBV7-9 combines with J gene TRBJ2-3; 8 positions agree with TRBD2. Germline V gene sequence: CDR1 SEHNR, CDR2 FQNEAQ (reference sequence). V dropped 3 bases and J dropped 0; count of bases not matched to a gene: 5. This CDR3 has 16 residues. CDR3 coding DNA: TGTGCCAGCAGCTTGGTGGGCGGGGGGAGCACAGATACGCAGTATTTT. Protein sequence: CASSLVGGGSTDTQYF.

The chain uses TRBV5-1 and TRBJ2-3; the D gene is possibly TRBD2 (6 bases). Germline CDR1 is SGHRS and CDR2 is YFSETQ. Trimming took 0 bases from V and 1 from J, leaving 9 bases between them. This CDR3 has 15 residues. The CDR3 region is CASSLGSGGTDTQYF. CDR3 coding DNA: TGCGCCAGCAGCTTGGGTTCGGGGGGCACAGATACGCAGTATTTT.

The chain recombines TRBV5-8 with TRBJ1-1; no firm D call. The CDR3 has 16 residues. With 4 bases removed from V and 5 bases from J, the gap between germline ends came to 21 bases. Germline assignment: CDR1 SGHTS and CDR2 YDEGEE. The CDR3 loop is CASSRDGDSSGTEAFF. The CDR3 DNA is TGTGCCAGCAGCCGAGACGGAGATTCGTCGGGGACTGAAGCTTTCTTT. The full variable domain, completed using reference TRBV5-8 and TRBJ1-1, is EAGVTQSPTHLIKTRGQQATLRCSPISGHTSVYWYQQALGLGLQFLLWYDEGEERNRGNFPPRFSGRQFPNYSSELNVNALELEDSALYLCASSRDGDSSGTEAFFGQGTRLTVV.

The chain is built from TRBV9 and TRBJ2-3; 11 bases are shared with TRBD1. V trimming: 0 bases; J trimming: 2 bases; junction bases outside the gene matches: 2. The CDR3 has 16 residues. From germline, CDR1 is SGDLS and CDR2 YYNGEE. Here the CDR3 DNA reads TGTGCCAGCAGCGTAGTGGGACAGGGGGTCACAGATACGCAGTATTTT. Its translation is CASSVVGQGVTDTQYF.

V is TRBV4-3 and J is TRBJ2-1; 7 positions match TRBD1. This CDR3 comprises 17 residues. Germline-derived CDR1 and CDR2 are LGHNA and YSLEER. V lost 3 bases to trimming and J lost 3 bases; unmatched junction nucleotides: 11. The CDR3 nucleotides are TGCGCCAGCAGCCAGGCGATCCGGGACAGCCGCTACAATGAGCAGTTCTTC. Amino acid sequence: CASSQAIRDSRYNEQFF.